These T cell receptor beta chains were read from a single sample in a study of T cell responses to AZD1222 COVID-19 vaccine. Only in-frame clones appear in the TCRdb table, and some are missing; sequencing was by immunoSEQ multiplex PCR. The table includes 150,000 to 180,000 clones, more than 85% detected once. This specimen consisted of peripheral blood, obtained after recovery from COVID-19. The receptor set was obtained from an adult who had recovered from COVID-19. The CDR3 runs from the conserved cysteine through the conserved F or W.

>TRBV19
CASSTSGRTEAFF
>TRBV5-4
CASGLGRTQYF
>TRBV3-1/TRBV3-2
CASSQPEQGYSGNTIYF
>TRBV15
CATSSSGQDLNGEAFF
>TRBV25-1
CASSEFGLAGGSTYEQYF
>TRBV3-1/TRBV3-2
CASSQAIGSQETQYF
>TRBV5-4
CASSLGSGLIQGAGGYTF
>TRBV23-1
CASSHPGPPSSYEQYF
>TRBV27
CASRGAWGTGELSPDTQYF
>TRBV19
CASATGEVQPQHF
>TRBV5-4
CASSLPGLASVGAKNIQYF
>TRBV6-5
CASSYRTAPYEQYF
>TRBV7-2
CASSLEVPVDTQYF
>TRBV5-4
CASSSTGTYSSGANVLTF
>TRBV6-1
CASSERTFYEQYF
>TRBV28
CASSPPQGRYGYTF
>TRBV5-1
CASSSGQGYTGELFF
>TRBV6-1
CASSETGRVPGNTIYF
>TRBV11-2
CASSTGQAGSGNTIYF
>TRBV13
CASSRQKPLAGGHETQYF
>TRBV5-6
CASSLGLAGSSNQPQHF
>TRBV21-1
CASSKELVDPPYEQYF
>TRBV27
CASTWGPPRGHEQFF
>TRBV11-2
CASSLTGGGEKLFF
>TRBV24-1
CATSDSAVVWEQFF
>TRBV6-6
CASSLSGSNQPQHF
>TRBV19
CAKVSLRGYGYTF
>TRBV11-2
CASSSRRGLAYEQYF
>TRBV13
CASSLVTADEQYF
>TRBV7-2
CASTQKLANEQFF
>TRBV7-9
CASWVGTEAFF
>TRBV4-1
CASSHPGGTPNQPQHF
>TRBV7-3
CASSGTGIHTTALNTGELFF
>TRBV4-1
CASSPTGTATDQPQHF
>TRBV28
CATAEPQFHNEQFF
>TRBV5-1
CASRQLTGGSYEQYF
>TRBV14
CASSTGVLTEAFF
>TRBV2
CASSDRSATNEKLFF
>TRBV7-2
CASLLGRGRSNYGYTF
>TRBV5-1
CASSLQTPNEQYF